This entry features one T cell receptor beta chain sequence. The sample originates from a study of OX40 agonist ivuxolimab in advanced cancers. Germline V gene lookup returns CDR1 MNHEY and CDR2 SMNVEV (reference sequence). The CDR3 is made up of 14 amino acids. V dropped 5 bases and J dropped 2 bases, with 10 bases sitting between them. The protocol was immunoSEQ multiplex PCR, while the TCRdb copy is restricted to in-frame clones and leaves out a portion. The table lists roughly 58,000 clones, 93% of them singletons. The chain is built from TRBV27 and TRBJ1-3; D is uncertain. Material: CD4+ or CD8+ T cells sorted from blood, obtained in a trial of the OX40 agonist ivuxolimab. This TCR was recovered from an adult with an advanced solid tumor such as melanoma, head and neck, liver or kidney cancer. CDR3 protein: CASSPTAAGNTIYF. The CDR3 bases are TGTGCCAGCAGTCCGACGGCGGCTGGAAACACCATATATTTT.